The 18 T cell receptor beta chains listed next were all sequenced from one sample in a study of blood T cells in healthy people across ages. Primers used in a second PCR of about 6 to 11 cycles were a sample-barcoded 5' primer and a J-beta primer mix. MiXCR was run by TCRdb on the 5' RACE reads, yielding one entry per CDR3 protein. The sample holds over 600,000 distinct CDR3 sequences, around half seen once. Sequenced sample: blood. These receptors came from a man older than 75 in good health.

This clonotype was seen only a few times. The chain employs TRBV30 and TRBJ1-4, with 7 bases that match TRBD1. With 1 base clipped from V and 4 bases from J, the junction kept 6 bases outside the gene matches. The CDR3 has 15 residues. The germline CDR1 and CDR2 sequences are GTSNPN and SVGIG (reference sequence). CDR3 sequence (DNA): TGTGCCTGGAGTGGTAGGACAGGCAGTAATGAAAAACTGTTTTTT. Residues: CAWSGRTGSNEKLFF.

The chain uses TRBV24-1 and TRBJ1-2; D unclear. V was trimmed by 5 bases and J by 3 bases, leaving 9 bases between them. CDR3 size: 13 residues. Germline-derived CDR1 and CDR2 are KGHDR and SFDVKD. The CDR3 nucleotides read TGTGCCACCAGTGGAGACGGATACTATGGCTACACCTTC. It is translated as CATSGDGYYGYTF.

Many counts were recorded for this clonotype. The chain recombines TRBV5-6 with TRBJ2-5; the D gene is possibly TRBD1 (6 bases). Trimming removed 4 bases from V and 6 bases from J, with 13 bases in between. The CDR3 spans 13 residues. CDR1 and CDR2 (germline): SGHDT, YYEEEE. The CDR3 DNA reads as TGTGCCAGCAGCCATACAGGGCGACAGACCCAGTACTTC. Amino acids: CASSHTGRQTQYF.

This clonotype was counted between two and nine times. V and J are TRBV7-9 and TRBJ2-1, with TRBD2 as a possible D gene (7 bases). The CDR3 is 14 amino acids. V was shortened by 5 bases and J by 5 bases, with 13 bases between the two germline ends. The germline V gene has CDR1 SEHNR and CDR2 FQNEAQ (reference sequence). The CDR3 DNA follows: TGTGCCAGCAGCGACGTGCGGGGGCACAATGAGCAGTTCTTC. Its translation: CASSDVRGHNEQFF.

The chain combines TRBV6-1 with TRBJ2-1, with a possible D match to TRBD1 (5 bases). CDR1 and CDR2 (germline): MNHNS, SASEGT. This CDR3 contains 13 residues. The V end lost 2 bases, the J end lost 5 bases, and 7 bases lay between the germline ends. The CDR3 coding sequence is TGTGCCAGCAGTGAATCAGGGAACAATGAGCAGTTCTTC. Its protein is CASSESGNNEQFF.

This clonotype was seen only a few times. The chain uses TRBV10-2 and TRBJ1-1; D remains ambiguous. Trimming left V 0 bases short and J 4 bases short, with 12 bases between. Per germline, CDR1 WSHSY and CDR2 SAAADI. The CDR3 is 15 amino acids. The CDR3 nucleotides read TGCGCCAGCAGTGAGTCAGGCAGGCAGAGCACTGAAGCTTTCTTT. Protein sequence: CASSESGRQSTEAFF.

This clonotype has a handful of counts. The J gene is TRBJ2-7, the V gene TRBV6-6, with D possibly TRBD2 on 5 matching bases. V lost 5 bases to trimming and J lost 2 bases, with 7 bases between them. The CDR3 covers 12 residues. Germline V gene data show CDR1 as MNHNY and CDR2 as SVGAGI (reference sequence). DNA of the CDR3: TGTGCCAGCAGTGCCGGGGCCTACGAGCAGTACTTC. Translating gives CASSAGAYEQYF.

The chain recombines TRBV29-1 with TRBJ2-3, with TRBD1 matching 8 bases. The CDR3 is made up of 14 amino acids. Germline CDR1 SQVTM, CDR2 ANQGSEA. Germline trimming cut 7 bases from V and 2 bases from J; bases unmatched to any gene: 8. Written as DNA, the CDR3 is TGCAGCGCACGGACAGGGACGACCACAGATACGCAGTATTTT. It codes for CSARTGTTTDTQYF.

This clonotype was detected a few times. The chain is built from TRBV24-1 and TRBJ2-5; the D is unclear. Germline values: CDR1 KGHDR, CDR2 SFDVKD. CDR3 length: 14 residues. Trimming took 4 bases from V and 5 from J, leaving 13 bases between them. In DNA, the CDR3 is TGTGCCACCAGTGAGAGGACGGAGCTCGAGACCCAGTACTTC. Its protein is CATSERTELETQYF.

The CDR3 DNA reads as TGTGCCAGCAGTGATATTAGCGGGAGGGTCTACAATGAGCAGTTCTTC. Protein: CASSDISGRVYNEQFF. The V call is TRBV2, the J call TRBJ2-1, with 11 nucleotides matching TRBD2. Trimming at V came to 3 bases and at J to 3 bases, leaving 4 bases not matched to a gene. The CDR3 runs 16 residues. Germline CDR1 reads SNHLY; CDR2 reads FYNNEI.

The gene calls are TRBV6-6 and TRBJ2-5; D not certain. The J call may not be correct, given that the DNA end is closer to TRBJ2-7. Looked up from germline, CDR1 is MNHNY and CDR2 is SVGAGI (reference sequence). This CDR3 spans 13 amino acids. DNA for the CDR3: TGTGCCACCTCTAGGGCTACACCCCACGAGCAGTACTTC. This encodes CATSRATPHEQYF.

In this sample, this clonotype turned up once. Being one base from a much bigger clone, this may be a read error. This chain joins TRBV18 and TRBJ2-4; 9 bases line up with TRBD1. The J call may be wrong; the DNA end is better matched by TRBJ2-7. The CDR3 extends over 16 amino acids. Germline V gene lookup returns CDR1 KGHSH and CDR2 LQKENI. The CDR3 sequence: CASSRQTGGDLGEQYF. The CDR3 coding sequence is TGTGCCAGCTCACGCCAGACAGGGGGAGACTTAGGCGAGCAGTACTTC.

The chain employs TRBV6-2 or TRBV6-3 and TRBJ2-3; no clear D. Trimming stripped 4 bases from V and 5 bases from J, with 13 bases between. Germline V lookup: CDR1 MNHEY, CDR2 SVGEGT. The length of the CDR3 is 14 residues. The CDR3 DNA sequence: TGTGCCAGCAGTTCCTACATTATCATAGATACGCAGTATTTT. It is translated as CASSSYIIIDTQYF.

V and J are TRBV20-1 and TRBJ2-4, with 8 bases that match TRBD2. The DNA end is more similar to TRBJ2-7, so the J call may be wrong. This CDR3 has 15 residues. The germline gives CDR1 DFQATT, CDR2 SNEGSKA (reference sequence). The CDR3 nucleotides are TGCAGTGCTTATAACCCACGGGGGGGGGATTGCGAGCAGTACTTC. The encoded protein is CSAYNPRGGDCEQYF.

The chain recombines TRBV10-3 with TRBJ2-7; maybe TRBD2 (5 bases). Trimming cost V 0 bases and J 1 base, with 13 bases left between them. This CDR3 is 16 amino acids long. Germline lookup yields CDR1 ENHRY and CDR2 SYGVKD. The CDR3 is CAISESAGRGSYEQYF. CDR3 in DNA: TGTGCCATCAGTGAGTCGGCAGGCCGAGGGTCCTACGAGCAGTACTTC.

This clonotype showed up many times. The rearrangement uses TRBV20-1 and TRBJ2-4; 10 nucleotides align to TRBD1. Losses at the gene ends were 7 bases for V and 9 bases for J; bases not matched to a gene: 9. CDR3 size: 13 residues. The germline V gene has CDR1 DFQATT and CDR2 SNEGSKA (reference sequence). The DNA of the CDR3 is TGCAGTGGGGGGGGACAGGGGAGTAGCATTCAGTACTTC. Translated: CSGGGQGSSIQYF.

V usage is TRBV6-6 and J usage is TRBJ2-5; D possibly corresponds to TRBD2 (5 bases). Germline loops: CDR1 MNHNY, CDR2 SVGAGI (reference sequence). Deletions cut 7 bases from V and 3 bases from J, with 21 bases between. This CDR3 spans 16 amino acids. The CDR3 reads CASTNTWGAEEETQYF. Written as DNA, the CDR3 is TGTGCCAGCACTAATACATGGGGAGCGGAAGAAGAGACCCAGTACTTC.

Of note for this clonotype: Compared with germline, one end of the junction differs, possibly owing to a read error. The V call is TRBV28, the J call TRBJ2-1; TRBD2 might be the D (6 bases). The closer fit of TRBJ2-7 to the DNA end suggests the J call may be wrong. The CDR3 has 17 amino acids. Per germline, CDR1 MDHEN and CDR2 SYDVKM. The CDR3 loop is CANSYSGLTRVHNEQYF. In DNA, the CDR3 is TGTGCCAACAGTTACTCGGGACTCACACGCGTCCACAATGAGCAGTACTTC.